This TCR beta chain derives from a study of blood T cell repertoires in COVID-19. Across the study: Specimens from acute and convalescent COVID-19 originated in the United States, Italy and Spain. The cDNA or gDNA used as material had been derived from T cells, B-cell-depleted T cells, or PBMCs.

The protocol was immunoSEQ multiplex PCR, while the TCRdb copy is restricted to in-frame clones and leaves out a portion. The table records about 220,000 clones, about 79% of them present only once. The germline V gene encodes CDR1 SGHRS and CDR2 YFSETQ. The V end lost 0 bases, the J end lost 3 bases, and 9 bases lay between the germline ends. CDR3 size: 15 residues. The origin of this receptor is a man in his fifties with active or convalescent COVID-19. Specimen: peripheral blood. The chain uses TRBV5-1 and TRBJ2-2; D ambiguous. The CDR3 coding sequence is TGCGCCAGCAGCTTGGAAATAGAACACACCGGGGAGCTGTTTTTT. Its protein product is CASSLEIEHTGELFF.